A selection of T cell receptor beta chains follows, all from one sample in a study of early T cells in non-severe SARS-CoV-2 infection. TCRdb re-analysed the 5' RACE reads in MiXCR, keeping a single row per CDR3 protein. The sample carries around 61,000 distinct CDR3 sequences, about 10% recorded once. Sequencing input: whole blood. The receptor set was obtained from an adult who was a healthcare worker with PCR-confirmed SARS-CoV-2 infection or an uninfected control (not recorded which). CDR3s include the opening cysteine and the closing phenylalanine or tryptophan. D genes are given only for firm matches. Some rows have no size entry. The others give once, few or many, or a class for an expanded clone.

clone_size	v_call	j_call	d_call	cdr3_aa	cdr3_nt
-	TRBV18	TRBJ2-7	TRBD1	CASSPPGQGAYEQYF	TGTGCCAGCTCACCACCCGGACAGGGGGCTTACGAGCAGTACTTC
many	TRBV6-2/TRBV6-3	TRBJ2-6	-	CASSPYSPGSLGSGANVLTF	TGTGCCAGCAGTCCTTACTCGCCGGGCTCGCTTGGCTCTGGGGCCAACGTCCTGACTTTC
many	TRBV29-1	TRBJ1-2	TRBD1	CSDYGRTGTYGYTF	TGCAGCGATTATGGTCGGACAGGGACCTATGGCTACACCTTC
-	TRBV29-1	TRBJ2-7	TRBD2	CSSGDEQYF	TGCAGCAGCGGGGACGAGCAGTACTTC
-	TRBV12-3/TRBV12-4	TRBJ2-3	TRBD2	CASSYSGGTDTQYF	TGTGCCAGCAGTTATAGCGGGGGAACAGATACGCAGTATTTT
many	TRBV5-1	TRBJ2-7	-	CASSLGVYEQYF	TGCGCCAGCAGCTTGGGGGTCTACGAGCAGTACTTC
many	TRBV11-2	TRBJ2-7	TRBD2	CASSTAGGSYEQYF	TGTGCCAGCAGCACAGCGGGGGGCTCCTACGAGCAGTACTTC
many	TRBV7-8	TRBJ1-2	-	CASSLGTGVLYGYTF	TGTGCCAGCAGCTTGGGTACAGGCGTCCTCTATGGCTACACCTTC
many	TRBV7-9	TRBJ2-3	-	CASSFTALDTQYF	TGTGCCAGCAGCTTTACAGCGTTAGATACGCAGTATTTT
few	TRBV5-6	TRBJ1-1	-	CASSAAGRAGTEAFF	TGTGCCAGCAGCGCCGCCGGCAGGGCTGGTACTGAAGCTTTCTTT
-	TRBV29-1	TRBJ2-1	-	CSVCGDRHNEQFF	TGCAGCGTTTGCGGGGACAGACACAATGAGCAGTTCTTC
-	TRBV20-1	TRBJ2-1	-	CSAEGRSSYNEQFF	TGCAGTGCTGAAGGGAGGAGCTCCTACAATGAGCAGTTCTTC
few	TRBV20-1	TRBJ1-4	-	CSAADNLDEKLFF	TGCAGTGCCGCCGACAACCTTGATGAAAAACTGTTTTTT
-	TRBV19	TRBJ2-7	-	CASSRTAREQYF	TGTGCCAGTAGTCGGACAGCGCGCGAGCAGTACTTC
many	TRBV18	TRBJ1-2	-	CASSPEKNYGYTF	TGTGCCAGCTCACCTGAGAAAAACTATGGCTACACCTTC
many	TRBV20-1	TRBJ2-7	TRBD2	CSARDSGGTEQYF	TGCAGTGCTAGAGACAGCGGGGGGACCGAGCAGTACTTC
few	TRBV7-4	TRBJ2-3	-	CASSPLALGTDTQYF	TGTGCCAGCAGCCCACTAGCCTTGGGCACAGATACGCAGTATTTT
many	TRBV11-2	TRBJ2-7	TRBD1	CASSPTAPGTGIGSYEQYF	TGTGCCAGCAGCCCCACCGCCCCCGGGACAGGAATTGGGTCCTACGAGCAGTACTTC
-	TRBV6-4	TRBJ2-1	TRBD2	CASSDGGGSNEQFF	TGTGCCAGCAGTGACGGCGGGGGGTCGAATGAGCAGTTCTTC
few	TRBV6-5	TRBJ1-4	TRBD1	CASSYSQGGLNEKLFF	TGTGCCAGCAGTTACTCGCAGGGGGGCCTTAATGAAAAACTGTTTTTT
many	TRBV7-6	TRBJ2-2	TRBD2	CASSWLAGGLPGELFF	TGTGCCAGCAGCTGGCTAGCGGGGGGGCTTCCCGGGGAGCTGTTTTTT
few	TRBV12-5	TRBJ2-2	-	CASGSTRENTGELFF	TGTGCTAGTGGTTCCACCAGGGAGAACACCGGGGAGCTGTTTTTT
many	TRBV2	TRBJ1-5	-	CASSERRYSNQPQHF	TGTGCCAGCAGTGAACGAAGGTATAGCAATCAGCCCCAGCATTTT
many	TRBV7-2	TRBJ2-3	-	CASSLVGPTDTQYF	TGTGCCAGCAGCTTAGTTGGCCCAACAGATACGCAGTATTTT
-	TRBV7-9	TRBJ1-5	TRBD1	CASSRTDRVNQPQHF	TGTGCCAGCAGCCGGACCGACAGGGTAAATCAGCCCCAGCATTTT
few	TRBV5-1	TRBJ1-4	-	CASSFNLQEKLFF	TGCGCCAGCAGCTTCAACTTACAGGAAAAACTGTTTTTT
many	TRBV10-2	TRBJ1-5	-	CASSWTEPQHF	TGCGCCAGCAGTTGGACGGAGCCCCAGCATTTT
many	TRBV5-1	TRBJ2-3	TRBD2	CASSLALAGRVTGTDTQYF	TGCGCCAGCAGCTTGGCCCTAGCGGGAAGGGTCACGGGCACAGATACGCAGTATTTT
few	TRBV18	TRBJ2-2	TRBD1	CASKDQGAGELFF	TGTGCCAGCAAGGACCAGGGGGCCGGGGAGCTGTTTTTT
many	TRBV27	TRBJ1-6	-	CASSLRGISYNSPLHF	TGTGCCAGCAGTTTACGGGGGATCTCCTATAATTCACCCCTCCACTTT
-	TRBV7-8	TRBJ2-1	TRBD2	CASRPTRGGERGSSWYEQFF	TGTGCCAGCAGGCCCACGAGGGGAGGAGAGCGGGGGAGCTCCTGGTACGAGCAGTTCTTC
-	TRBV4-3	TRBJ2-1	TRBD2	CASSPGLAGAITYNEQFF	TGCGCCAGCAGCCCGGGACTAGCGGGGGCCATAACGTACAATGAGCAGTTCTTC
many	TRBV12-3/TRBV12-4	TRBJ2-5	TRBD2	CASNIAGGQETQYF	TGTGCCAGCAATATAGCGGGGGGCCAAGAGACCCAGTACTTC
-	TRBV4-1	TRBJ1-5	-	CASSQEATDNQPQHF	TGCGCCAGCAGCCAAGAGGCTACGGACAATCAGCCCCAGCATTTT
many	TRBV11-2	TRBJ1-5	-	CASSLSRGPQHF	TGTGCCAGCAGCTTAAGTCGCGGGCCCCAGCATTTT
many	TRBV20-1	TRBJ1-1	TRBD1	CSAQDRAEAFF	TGCAGTGCTCAGGACAGGGCTGAAGCTTTCTTT
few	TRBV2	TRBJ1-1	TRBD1	CASSAWDRGAFF	TGTGCCAGCAGTGCGTGGGACAGGGGAGCTTTCTTT
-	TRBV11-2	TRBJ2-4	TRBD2	CASSSLAGAKNIQYF	TGTGCCAGCAGCTCACTAGCGGGAGCCAAAAACATTCAGTACTTC
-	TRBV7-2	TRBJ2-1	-	CASSQTWNEQFF	TGTGCCAGCAGCCAAACCTGGAATGAGCAGTTCTTC
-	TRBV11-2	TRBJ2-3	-	CASSLGPGADTQYF	TGTGCCAGCAGCTTAGGGCCGGGCGCAGATACGCAGTATTTT
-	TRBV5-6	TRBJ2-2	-	CASSPQRAGELFF	TGTGCCAGCAGCCCCCAGAGGGCCGGGGAGCTGTTTTTT
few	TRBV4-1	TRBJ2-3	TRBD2	CASSQAGLSNTQYF	TGCGCCAGCAGCCAGGCGGGACTATCGAATACGCAGTATTTT
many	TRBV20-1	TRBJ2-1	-	CSARDSWRPRDNEQFF	TGCAGTGCTAGAGATAGCTGGCGCCCCAGGGACAATGAGCAGTTCTTC
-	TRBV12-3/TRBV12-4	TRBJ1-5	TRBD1	CASSRATGEKNQPQHF	TGTGCCAGCAGTCGGGCGACAGGGGAAAAGAATCAGCCCCAGCATTTT
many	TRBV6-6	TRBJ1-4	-	CASSYSTSLTWPEKLFF	TGTGCCAGCAGTTACTCGACTAGCCTGACTTGGCCTGAAAAACTGTTTTTT
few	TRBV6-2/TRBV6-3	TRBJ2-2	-	CASTTDFRTGELFF	TGTGCCAGCACGACGGACTTCCGAACCGGGGAGCTGTTTTTT
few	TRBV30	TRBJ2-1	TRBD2	CARAGGYNEQFF	TGTGCCAGAGCGGGGGGTTACAATGAGCAGTTCTTC
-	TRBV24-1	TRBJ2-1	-	CATASNRGFNEQFF	TGTGCCACCGCCTCCAACCGGGGATTTAATGAGCAGTTCTTC
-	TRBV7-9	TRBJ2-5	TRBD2	CASSLAATGGQETQYF	TGTGCCAGCAGCTTAGCGGCGACGGGGGGACAAGAGACCCAGTACTTC
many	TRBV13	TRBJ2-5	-	CASSWRQGGYQETQYF	TGTGCCAGCAGCTGGAGACAGGGAGGGTACCAAGAGACCCAGTACTTC
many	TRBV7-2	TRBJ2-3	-	CASSLPTVLDTQYF	TGTGCCAGCAGCTTACCCACAGTATTAGATACGCAGTATTTT
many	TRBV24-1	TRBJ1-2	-	CATSDLYLGGEGYTF	TGTGCCACCAGTGATTTGTATCTAGGCGGTGAAGGCTACACCTTC
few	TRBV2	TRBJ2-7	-	CASSDWGEQYF	TGTGCCAGCAGTGATTGGGGCGAGCAGTACTTC
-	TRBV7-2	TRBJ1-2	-	CASSLARDTNYGYTF	TGTGCCAGCAGCTTAGCGAGGGACACAAACTATGGCTACACCTTC
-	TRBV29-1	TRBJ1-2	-	CSVESGRGYTF	TGCAGCGTTGAATCAGGGAGAGGCTACACCTTC
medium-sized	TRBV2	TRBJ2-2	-	CASSEGNLAPGELFF	TGTGCCAGCAGTGAAGGGAATTTAGCCCCCGGGGAGCTGTTTTTT
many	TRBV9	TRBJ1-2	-	CASSVAYEADYGYTF	TGTGCCAGCAGCGTAGCTTACGAGGCGGACTATGGCTACACCTTC
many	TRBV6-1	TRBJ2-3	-	CASSRVDTQYF	TGTGCCAGCAGTCGAGTAGATACGCAGTATTTT
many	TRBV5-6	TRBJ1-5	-	CASSLGTVDWYSNQPQHF	TGTGCCAGCAGCTTGGGGACAGTCGATTGGTATAGCAATCAGCCCCAGCATTTT
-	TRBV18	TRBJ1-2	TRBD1	CASSPYPGQGSLYGYTF	TGTGCCAGCTCACCTTACCCAGGACAGGGGAGCCTCTATGGCTACACCTTC